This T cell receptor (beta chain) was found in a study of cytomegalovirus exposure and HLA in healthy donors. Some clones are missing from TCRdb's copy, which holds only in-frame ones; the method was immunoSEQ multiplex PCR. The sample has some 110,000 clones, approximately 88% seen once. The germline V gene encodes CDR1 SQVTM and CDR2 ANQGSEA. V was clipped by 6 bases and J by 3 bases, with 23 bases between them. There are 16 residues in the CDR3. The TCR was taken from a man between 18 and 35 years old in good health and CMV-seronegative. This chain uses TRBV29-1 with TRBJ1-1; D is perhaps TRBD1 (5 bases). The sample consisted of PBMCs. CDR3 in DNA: TGCAGCGTCCGTAAGACCACCAAAGGGGTCGACACTGAAGCTTTCTTT. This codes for CSVRKTTKGVDTEAFF.